The clone carrying this T cell receptor (beta chain) has ten or more counts. Its antigen is still unknown. This specimen belongs to a study of T cells after yellow fever vaccination. Findings and caveats of the study: A small share of clonotypes appeared in both CD4 and CD8 compartments. Sorted repertoires could include abundant contaminating clonotypes from bulk cells.

The authors made TCR cDNA by 5'RACE template switching, adding a universal primer site and UMIs. TCRdb redid the calling of the 5' RACE reads with MiXCR, one entry per CDR3 protein. In the table there are hundreds of thousands of distinct CDR3 sequences, roughly 4% of which are singletons. The CDR3 is made up of 13 amino acids. The source of this sequence is a man aged 18 to 29 who received the YFV17D yellow fever vaccine. The material was PBMCs, obtained on the day of the yellow fever booster vaccination. The chain combines TRBV21-1 with TRBJ2-4. TRBV21-1 is marked as a pseudogene. CDR3 coding DNA: TGTGCCAGCAGCAACATCCCCAAAAACATTCAGTACTTC. Amino acid sequence: CASSNIPKNIQYF.